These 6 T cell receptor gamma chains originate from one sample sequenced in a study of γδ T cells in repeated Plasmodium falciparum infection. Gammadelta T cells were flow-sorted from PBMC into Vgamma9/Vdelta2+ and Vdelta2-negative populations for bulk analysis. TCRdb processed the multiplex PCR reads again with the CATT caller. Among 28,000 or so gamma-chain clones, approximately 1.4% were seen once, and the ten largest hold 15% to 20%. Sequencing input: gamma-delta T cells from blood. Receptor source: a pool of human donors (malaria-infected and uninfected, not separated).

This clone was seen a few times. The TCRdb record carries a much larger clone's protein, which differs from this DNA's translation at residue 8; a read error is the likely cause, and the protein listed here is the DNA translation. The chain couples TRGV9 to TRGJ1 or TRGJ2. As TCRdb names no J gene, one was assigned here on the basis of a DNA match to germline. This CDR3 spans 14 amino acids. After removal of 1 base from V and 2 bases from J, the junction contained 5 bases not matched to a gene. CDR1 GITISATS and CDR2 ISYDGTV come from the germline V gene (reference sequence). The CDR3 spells CALWEVTDYYKKLF. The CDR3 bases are TGTGCCTTGTGGGAGGTTACGGATTATTATAAGAAACTCTTT.

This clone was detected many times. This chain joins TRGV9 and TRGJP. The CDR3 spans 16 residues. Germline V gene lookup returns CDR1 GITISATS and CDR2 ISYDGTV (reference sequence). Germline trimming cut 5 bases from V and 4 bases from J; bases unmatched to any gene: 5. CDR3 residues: CALWGYQELGKKIKVF. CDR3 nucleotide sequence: TGTGCCTTGTGGGGATATCAAGAGTTGGGCAAAAAAATCAAGGTATTT.

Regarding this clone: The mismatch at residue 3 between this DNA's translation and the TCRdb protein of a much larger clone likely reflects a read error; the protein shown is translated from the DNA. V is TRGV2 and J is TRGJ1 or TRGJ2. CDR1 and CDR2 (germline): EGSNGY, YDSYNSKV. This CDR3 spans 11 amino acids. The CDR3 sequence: CAAWDGPEKLF. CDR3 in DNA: TGTGCCGCCTGGGACGGGCCGGAGAAACTCTTT.

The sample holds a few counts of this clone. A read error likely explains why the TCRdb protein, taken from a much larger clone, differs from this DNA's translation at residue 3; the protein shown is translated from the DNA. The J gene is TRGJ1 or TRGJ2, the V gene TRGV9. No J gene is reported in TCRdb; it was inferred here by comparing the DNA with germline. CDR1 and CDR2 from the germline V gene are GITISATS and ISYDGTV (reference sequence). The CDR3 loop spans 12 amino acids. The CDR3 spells CASWEPVPKKLF. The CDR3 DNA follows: TGTGCCTCGTGGGAGCCCGTGCCTAAGAAACTCTTT.

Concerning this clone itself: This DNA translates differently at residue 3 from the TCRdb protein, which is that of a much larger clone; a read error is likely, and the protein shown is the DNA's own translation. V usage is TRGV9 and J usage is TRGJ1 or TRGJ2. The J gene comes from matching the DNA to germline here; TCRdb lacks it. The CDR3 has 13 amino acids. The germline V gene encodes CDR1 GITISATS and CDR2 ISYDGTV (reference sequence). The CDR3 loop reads CASWEVPLYKKLF. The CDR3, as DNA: TGTGCCTCGTGGGAGGTGCCATTGTATAAGAAACTCTTT.

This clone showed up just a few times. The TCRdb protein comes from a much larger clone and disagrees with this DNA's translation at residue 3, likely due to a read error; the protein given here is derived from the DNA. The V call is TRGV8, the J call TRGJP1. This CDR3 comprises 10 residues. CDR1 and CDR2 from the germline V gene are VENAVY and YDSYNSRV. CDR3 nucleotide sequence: TGTGCCGCCTGGGGTTGGTTCAAGATATTT. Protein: CAAWGWFKIF.